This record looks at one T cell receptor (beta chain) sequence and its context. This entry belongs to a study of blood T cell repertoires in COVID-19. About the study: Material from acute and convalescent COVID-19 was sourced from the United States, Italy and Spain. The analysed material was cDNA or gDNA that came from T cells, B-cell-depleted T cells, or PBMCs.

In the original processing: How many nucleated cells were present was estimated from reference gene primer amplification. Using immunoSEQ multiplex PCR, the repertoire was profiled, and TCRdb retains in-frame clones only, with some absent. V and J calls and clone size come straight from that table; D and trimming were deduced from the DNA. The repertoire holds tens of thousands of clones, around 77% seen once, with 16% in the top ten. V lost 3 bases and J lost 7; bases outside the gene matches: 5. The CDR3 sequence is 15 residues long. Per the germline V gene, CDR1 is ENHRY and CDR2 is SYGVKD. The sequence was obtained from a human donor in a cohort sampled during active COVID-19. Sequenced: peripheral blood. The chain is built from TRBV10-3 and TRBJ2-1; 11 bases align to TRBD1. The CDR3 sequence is CAISERDRGLNEQFF. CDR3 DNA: TGTGCCATCAGTGAAAGGGACAGGGGGTTAAATGAGCAGTTCTTC.